The 9 T cell receptor beta chains listed next were all sequenced from one sample in a study of blood T cell repertoires in COVID-19. Produced via immunoSEQ multiplex PCR; TCRdb's table is partial and in-frame only. The data hold over 45,000 clones, with around 84% observed a single time. The sequenced sample consisted of peripheral blood. These receptors were taken from a man aged 65 to 85 with active COVID-19.

This rearrangement joins TRBV10-3 to TRBJ1-1; D is uncertain. Germline V gene sequence: CDR1 ENHRY, CDR2 SYGVKD. The CDR3 consists of 14 residues. V shed 6 bases and J shed 1 base, with 12 bases lying between them. Written as DNA, the CDR3 is TGTGCCATCAGCAAGATACAGCAGAACACTGAAGCTTTCTTT. Amino acid sequence: CAISKIQQNTEAFF.

The J gene is TRBJ2-2, the V gene TRBV7-2; 15 nucleotides agree with TRBD2. The V gene end was trimmed by 5 bases and the J gene end by 8 bases; junction bases not matched to a gene: 9. CDR1 and CDR2 (germline): SGHTA, FQGNSA. The CDR3 consists of 17 residues. CDR3 residues: CASSPQGLAGGWGELFF. CDR3 in DNA: TGTGCCAGCAGCCCCCAGGGACTAGCGGGGGGATGGGGGGAGCTGTTTTTT.

The table lists this clone with a few counts. V and J are TRBV9 and TRBJ2-2; 7 bases line up with TRBD2. The CDR3 loop spans 17 amino acids. V trimming: 1 base; J trimming: 0 bases; junction bases outside the gene matches: 6. Germline CDR1 is SGDLS and CDR2 is YYNGEE. The CDR3 loop reads CASSVLSSGTNTGELFF. The CDR3 nucleotides are TGTGCCAGCAGCGTATTGTCTAGCGGAACGAACACCGGGGAGCTGTTTTTT.

This clone was counted only a few times. The rearrangement joins TRBV11-2 to TRBJ2-7; perhaps TRBD1 as D (6 bases). The V and J ends lost 2 bases and 4 bases respectively, with 6 bases between them. The CDR3 loop spans 12 amino acids. Germline lookup yields CDR1 SGHAT and CDR2 FQNNGV. As DNA, the CDR3 is TGTGCCAGCAGCTTACAGGGGTACGAGCAGTACTTC. Translating it yields CASSLQGYEQYF.

J is TRBJ2-5 and V is TRBV7-2, with 9 positions matching TRBD2. The junction had 15 bases not matched to a gene; V was cut back by 1 base and J by 3 bases. The CDR3 loop spans 19 amino acids. In germline, CDR1 is SGHTA, CDR2 FQGNSA. The CDR3 coding sequence is TGTGCCAGCAGCTTAGGAGCCATCGTGGCTAGCGGGGTTAAAGAGACCCAGTACTTC. Its translation is CASSLGAIVASGVKETQYF.

This chain links TRBV3-1 (or the pseudogene TRBV3-2) with TRBJ2-5; TRBD1 matches 10 bases. Per the germline V gene, CDR1 is LGHDT and CDR2 is YNNKEL (reference sequence). With V trimmed by 0 bases and J by 4 bases, 8 bases remained unmatched. The CDR3 consists of 17 residues. CDR3 bases: TGTGCCAGCAGCCAAGATCGGGGGACAGGGGCCCCAGAGACCCAGTACTTC. It encodes CASSQDRGTGAPETQYF.

The J gene is TRBJ2-7, the V gene TRBV24-1; 10 nucleotides align to TRBD1. With V trimmed by 9 bases and J by 2 bases, 12 bases remained unmatched. CDR3 length: 16 amino acids. CDR1 and CDR2 (germline): KGHDR, SFDVKD. Here the CDR3 DNA reads TGTGCCACCGGATACGACAGGGGGCCTTTCACCTACGAGCAGTACTTC. It translates to CATGYDRGPFTYEQYF.

The chain employs TRBV20-1 and TRBJ2-5; 7 bases are shared with TRBD2. This CDR3 has 11 residues. Germline V gives CDR1 DFQATT, CDR2 SNEGSKA (reference sequence). The DNA for the CDR3 is TGCAGCGGGAGGAGACAAGAGACCCAGTACTTC. This translates into CSGRRQETQYF.

This clone came up once. The rearrangement links TRBV13 to TRBJ2-2; TRBD2 matches at 11 bases. Per germline, CDR1 PRHDT and CDR2 FYEKMQ (reference sequence). The CDR3 has 17 amino acids. V was clipped by 4 bases and J by 1 base; unmatched bases: 5. Written as DNA, the CDR3 is TGTGCCAGCAGCTCTCCCGGGACTAGCGGGAACACCGGGGAGCTGTTTTTT. Translated: CASSSPGTSGNTGELFF.